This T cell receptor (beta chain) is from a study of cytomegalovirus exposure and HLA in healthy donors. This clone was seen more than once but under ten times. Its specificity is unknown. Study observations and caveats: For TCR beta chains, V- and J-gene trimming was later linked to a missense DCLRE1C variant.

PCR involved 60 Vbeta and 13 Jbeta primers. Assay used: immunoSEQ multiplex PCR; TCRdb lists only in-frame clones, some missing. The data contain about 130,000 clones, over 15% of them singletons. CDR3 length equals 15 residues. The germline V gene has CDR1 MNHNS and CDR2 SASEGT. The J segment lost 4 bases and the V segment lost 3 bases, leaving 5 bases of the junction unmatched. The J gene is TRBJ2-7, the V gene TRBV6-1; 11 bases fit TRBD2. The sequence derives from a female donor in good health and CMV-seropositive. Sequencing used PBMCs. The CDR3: CASSDGTSGPYEQYF. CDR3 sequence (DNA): TGTGCCAGCAGTGACGGGACTAGCGGACCATACGAGCAGTACTTC.